The rows below give T cell receptor beta chains drawn from one sample of a study of cytomegalovirus exposure and HLA in healthy donors. Data came from immunoSEQ multiplex PCR; TCRdb stores just in-frame clones and leaves some out. The sample holds fewer than 250,000 clones, roughly 83% seen once. Sequenced: PBMCs. The receptors originated from a woman in her 50s in good health and CMV-seronegative. CDR3s include the opening cysteine and the closing phenylalanine or tryptophan. The D gene is left open where the match is weak. Size is stated for part of the rows, as once, few or many counts, or as a class when the clone is expanded.

length: 13
J: TRBJ1-5
V: TRBV18
D: NA
size: NA
DNA: TGTGCCAGCTCACCCGACATTGATCAGCCCCAGCATTTT
CDR3: CASSPDIDQPQHF

length: 15
J: TRBJ1-5
V: TRBV7-8
D: NA
size: NA
DNA: TGTGCCAGCAGCACCCTTGACAGTAACTATCAGCCCCAGCATTTT
CDR3: CASSTLDSNYQPQHF

length: 14
J: TRBJ1-2
V: TRBV7-2
D: TRBD1
size: NA
DNA: TGTGCCAGCAGCTTAGAGGGGGCCCGCTATGGCTACACCTTC
CDR3: CASSLEGARYGYTF

length: 15
J: TRBJ2-7
V: TRBV5-1
D: TRBD1
size: NA
DNA: TGCGCCAGCAGCTTGGCCGGGACAGAAGAGTACGAGCAGTACTTC
CDR3: CASSLAGTEEYEQYF

length: 15
J: TRBJ1-4
V: TRBV13
D: TRBD1
size: NA
DNA: TGTGCCAGCAGCGCAAGTGGGGACAGGGATGAAAAACTGTTTTTT
CDR3: CASSASGDRDEKLFF

length: 14
J: TRBJ2-7
V: TRBV27
D: TRBD1
size: few
DNA: TGTGCCAGCAGTTTCACGGGACAGGTCCACGAGCAGTACTTC
CDR3: CASSFTGQVHEQYF

length: 16
J: TRBJ2-7
V: TRBV25-1
D: TRBD2
size: few
DNA: TGTGCCAGCAGTGATCCCCCGGGAGCCGGGGGGTACGAGCAGTACTTC
CDR3: CASSDPPGAGGYEQYF

length: 17
J: TRBJ1-2
V: TRBV5-6
D: NA
size: NA
DNA: TGTGCCAGCAGCGACGGTAGCGACTGGTATAACAACTATGGCTACACCTTC
CDR3: CASSDGSDWYNNYGYTF

length: 14
J: TRBJ1-2
V: TRBV7-9
D: NA
size: NA
DNA: TGTGCCAGCAGCTTCGGGACAACTAACTATGGCTACACCTTC
CDR3: CASSFGTTNYGYTF

length: 17
J: TRBJ2-1
V: TRBV5-1
D: TRBD2
size: once
DNA: TGCGCCAGCAGCTTGGGTCCGGTGGCTAGCGGCCTTAATGAGCAGTTCTTC
CDR3: CASSLGPVASGLNEQFF

length: 13
J: TRBJ1-1
V: TRBV6-1
D: NA
size: NA
DNA: TGTGCCAGCAGGAGGCAGGGAGGCACTGAAGCTTTCTTT
CDR3: CASRRQGGTEAFF

length: 14
J: TRBJ2-7
V: TRBV5-1
D: TRBD2
size: NA
DNA: TGCGCCAGCAGCCTCGGGGGGGTATCCTACGAGCAGTACTTC
CDR3: CASSLGGVSYEQYF

length: 14
J: TRBJ2-1
V: TRBV9
D: TRBD1
size: NA
DNA: TGTGCCAGCAGCGCCCAGACAGGGTTCGATGAGCAGTTCTTC
CDR3: CASSAQTGFDEQFF

length: 16
J: TRBJ2-2
V: TRBV28
D: TRBD1
size: NA
DNA: TGTGCCAGCAGTTTTTGGTCCAGGGGGCAGTCCGGGGAGCTGTTTTTT
CDR3: CASSFWSRGQSGELFF

length: 17
J: TRBJ2-5
V: TRBV7-6
D: TRBD2
size: NA
DNA: TGTGCCAGCAGCTTATTACGCGCGGGAGGTACGCAAGAGACCCAGTACTTC
CDR3: CASSLLRAGGTQETQYF

length: 16
J: TRBJ2-1
V: TRBV4-3
D: NA
size: NA
DNA: TGCGCCAGCAGCCAGGATCTTACGGGGTCGTACAATGAGCAGTTCTTC
CDR3: CASSQDLTGSYNEQFF

length: 15
J: TRBJ1-1
V: TRBV19
D: NA
size: few
DNA: TGTGCCAGTAGTATAGTTGGCAGAATGAACACTGAAGCTTTCTTT
CDR3: CASSIVGRMNTEAFF

length: 14
J: TRBJ1-1
V: TRBV5-8
D: TRBD1
size: NA
DNA: TGTGCCAGCAGCCGGGACAGAAGGGGGACTGAAGCTTTCTTT
CDR3: CASSRDRRGTEAFF

length: 15
J: TRBJ2-1
V: TRBV5-4
D: TRBD1
size: few
DNA: TGTGCCAGCAGCTTGGGACGGGGACAGGACAATGAGCAGTTCTTC
CDR3: CASSLGRGQDNEQFF

length: 16
J: TRBJ1-2
V: TRBV11-2
D: NA
size: few
DNA: TGTGCCAGCAGCCCCACGGCCCTGCTAGCTAACTATGGCTACACCTTC
CDR3: CASSPTALLANYGYTF

length: 14
J: TRBJ2-7
V: TRBV7-3
D: TRBD1
size: NA
DNA: TGTGCCAGCAGCTCTAGGACAGGGGCGGACGAGCAGTACTTC
CDR3: CASSSRTGADEQYF

length: 15
J: TRBJ2-3
V: TRBV6-1
D: TRBD1
size: NA
DNA: TGTGCCAGCAGACTGGGGACAGTATGGGGAGATACGCAGTATTTT
CDR3: CASRLGTVWGDTQYF

length: 15
J: TRBJ1-1
V: TRBV7-9
D: TRBD1
size: NA
DNA: TGTGCCAGCAGCATCCTGGACAGGGGGCCATCTGAAGCTTTCTTT
CDR3: CASSILDRGPSEAFF

length: 12
J: TRBJ2-7
V: TRBV28
D: TRBD2
size: NA
DNA: TGTGCCAGTACTAGCGGGCTTGAGGAGCAGTACTTC
CDR3: CASTSGLEEQYF

length: 15
J: TRBJ1-4
V: TRBV9
D: NA
size: NA
DNA: TGTGCCAGCAGCCCCGGCGGTTCGGTTGATGAAAAACTGTTTTTT
CDR3: CASSPGGSVDEKLFF

length: 15
J: TRBJ1-1
V: TRBV9
D: TRBD1
size: NA
DNA: TGTGCCAGCAGCCCCTGGACAGGGTATAACACTGAAGCTTTCTTT
CDR3: CASSPWTGYNTEAFF

length: 13
J: TRBJ2-7
V: TRBV13
D: NA
size: few
DNA: TGTGCCAGCAGCTTTAGCCGCGGCTACGAGCAGTACTTC
CDR3: CASSFSRGYEQYF

length: 17
J: TRBJ1-6
V: TRBV28
D: NA
size: NA
DNA: TGTGCCAGCAGCCTGCCGGGGGGTAGCTCCTATAATTCACCCCTCCACTTT
CDR3: CASSLPGGSSYNSPLHF

length: 14
J: TRBJ2-7
V: TRBV6-1
D: TRBD1
size: few
DNA: TGTGCCAGCAGTGACTGGGACAGTTCTTGCATGGAGTACTTC
CDR3: CASSDWDSSCMEYF

length: 14
J: TRBJ1-1
V: TRBV28
D: NA
size: NA
DNA: TGTGCCAGCAGTTTTCGGGTTTTGCCCACTGAAGCTTTCTTT
CDR3: CASSFRVLPTEAFF

length: 15
J: TRBJ2-7
V: TRBV4-1
D: TRBD1
size: NA
DNA: TGCGCCAGCAGCCAACCAGACAGGGAAAGGGACGAGCAGTACTTC
CDR3: CASSQPDRERDEQYF

length: 13
J: TRBJ1-2
V: TRBV27
D: TRBD1
size: NA
DNA: TGTGCCAGCAGGGGACAGGTCGACTATGGCTACACCTTC
CDR3: CASRGQVDYGYTF

length: 15
J: TRBJ2-1
V: TRBV28
D: TRBD1
size: NA
DNA: TGTGCCAGCAGTTCCCCGGGACAGGGTTTCAATGAGCAGTTCTTC
CDR3: CASSSPGQGFNEQFF

length: 14
J: TRBJ1-2
V: TRBV29-1
D: TRBD1
size: NA
DNA: TGCAGCGTTGGACAGGGAACTATGGGCTATGGCTACACCTTC
CDR3: CSVGQGTMGYGYTF

length: 11
J: TRBJ2-4
V: TRBV20-1
D: NA
size: NA
DNA: TGCAGTGCATCCTCGGGGGACATTCAGTACTTC
CDR3: CSASSGDIQYF

length: 15
J: TRBJ2-7
V: TRBV5-4
D: TRBD2
size: NA
DNA: TGTGCCAGCAGCTTCCCCGGGACTAGCGTGAGTGAGCAGTACTTC
CDR3: CASSFPGTSVSEQYF

length: 18
J: TRBJ2-2
V: TRBV19
D: TRBD2
size: NA
DNA: TGTGCCAGTAGTATACTATCCAGCGGGGGTTTTAACACCGGGGAGCTGTTTTTT
CDR3: CASSILSSGGFNTGELFF

length: 12
J: TRBJ2-1
V: TRBV7-8
D: NA
size: once
DNA: TGTGCCAGCAGCCCCTCTAGGAATGAGCAGTTCTTC
CDR3: CASSPSRNEQFF

length: 13
J: TRBJ2-7
V: TRBV4-1
D: NA
size: NA
DNA: TGCGCCAGCAGCCAAGATTATCCCTACGAGCAGTACTTC
CDR3: CASSQDYPYEQYF

length: 17
J: TRBJ2-3
V: TRBV14
D: TRBD2
size: NA
DNA: TGTGCCAGCAGCCAGCCCCTAGCGGTCCTAAGCACAGATACGCAGTATTTT
CDR3: CASSQPLAVLSTDTQYF

length: 13
J: TRBJ1-2
V: TRBV11-2
D: NA
size: NA
DNA: TGTGCCAGCAGCCCTAACCGGGACACTGGCTACACCTTC
CDR3: CASSPNRDTGYTF

length: 15
J: TRBJ1-2
V: TRBV28
D: TRBD1
size: NA
DNA: TGTGCCAGCAGTGCCGGGACAGGGGGAGACTATGGCTACACCTTC
CDR3: CASSAGTGGDYGYTF

length: 14
J: TRBJ2-7
V: TRBV2
D: TRBD2
size: NA
DNA: TGTGCCAGCACTGAAGGGACTAGCGTCTACGAGCAGTACTTC
CDR3: CASTEGTSVYEQYF

length: 15
J: TRBJ1-1
V: TRBV6-5
D: TRBD1
size: NA
DNA: TGTGCCAGCAGCCCGTTACAGGGGGCGCGAACTGAAGCTTTCTTT
CDR3: CASSPLQGARTEAFF

length: 19
J: TRBJ2-2
V: TRBV13
D: TRBD1
size: NA
DNA: TGTGCCAGCAGCTTAGTCACCCTATTCGACAGGGACGACACCGGGGAGCTGTTTTTT
CDR3: CASSLVTLFDRDDTGELFF

length: 15
J: TRBJ1-1
V: TRBV6-6
D: TRBD1
size: many
DNA: TGTGCCAGCAGTCCACAGGGGGCGGGCGGCACTGAAGCTTTCTTT
CDR3: CASSPQGAGGTEAFF

length: 14
J: TRBJ2-3
V: TRBV9
D: NA
size: NA
DNA: TGTGCCAGCAGCGGGGTGCTGTCAACGGGGACGCAGTATTTT
CDR3: CASSGVLSTGTQYF

length: 17
J: TRBJ2-7
V: TRBV27
D: TRBD1
size: NA
DNA: TGTGCCAGCAGTTTAAACCCGGTAGGGACAGGATCCTACGAGCAGTACTTC
CDR3: CASSLNPVGTGSYEQYF

length: 13
J: TRBJ2-7
V: TRBV2
D: TRBD2
size: NA
DNA: TGTGCCAGCATTCCGGGGGGGACTTACGAGCAGTACTTC
CDR3: CASIPGGTYEQYF

length: 14
J: TRBJ1-6
V: TRBV7-3
D: NA
size: NA
DNA: TGTGCCAGCAGCCGGTCCGGACTTAATTCACCCCTCCACTTT
CDR3: CASSRSGLNSPLHF

length: 14
J: TRBJ1-3
V: TRBV11-2
D: NA
size: NA
DNA: TGTGCCAGCAGCTCGGGGGAAACTGGAAACACCATATATTTT
CDR3: CASSSGETGNTIYF

length: 13
J: TRBJ1-3
V: TRBV27
D: TRBD1
size: NA
DNA: TGTGCCAGCAGTATACGACAGGGGGGCACCATATATTTT
CDR3: CASSIRQGGTIYF

length: 15
J: TRBJ2-1
V: TRBV7-9
D: TRBD2
size: NA
DNA: TGTGCCAGCAGCGAGGGGGGACTAGCGGGAAGGGAGCAGTTCTTC
CDR3: CASSEGGLAGREQFF

length: 14
J: TRBJ1-1
V: TRBV11-2
D: NA
size: NA
DNA: TGTGCCAGCAGCTTAGCGGGGGTGAGCAATGAAGCTTTCTTT
CDR3: CASSLAGVSNEAFF

length: 13
J: TRBJ1-2
V: TRBV7-2
D: TRBD1
size: NA
DNA: TGTGCCAGCAACCAGGACAGGGCAGTGGGCTACACCTTC
CDR3: CASNQDRAVGYTF